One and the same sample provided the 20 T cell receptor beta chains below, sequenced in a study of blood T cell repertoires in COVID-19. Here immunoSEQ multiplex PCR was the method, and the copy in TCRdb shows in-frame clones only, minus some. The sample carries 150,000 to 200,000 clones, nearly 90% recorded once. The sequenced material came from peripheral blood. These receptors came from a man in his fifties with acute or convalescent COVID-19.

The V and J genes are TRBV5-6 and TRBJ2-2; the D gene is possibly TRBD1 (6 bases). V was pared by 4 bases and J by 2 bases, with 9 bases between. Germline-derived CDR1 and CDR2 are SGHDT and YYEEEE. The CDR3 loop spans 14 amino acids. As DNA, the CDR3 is TGTGCCAGCAGCACGGACAGTAACACCGGGGAGCTGTTTTTT. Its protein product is CASSTDSNTGELFF.

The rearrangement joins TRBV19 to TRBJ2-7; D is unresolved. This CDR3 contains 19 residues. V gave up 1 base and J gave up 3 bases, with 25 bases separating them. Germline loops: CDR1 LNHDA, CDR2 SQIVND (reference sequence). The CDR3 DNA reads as TGTGCCAGTAGTATAGCAAGGTGGCATGACACAGAAACTTTCTACGAGCAGTACGTC. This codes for CASSIARWHDTETFYEQYV.

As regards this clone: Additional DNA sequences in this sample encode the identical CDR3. The chain's CDR3 is CATSRLDRYNEQFF. Here the CDR3 DNA reads TGTGCCACCAGCAGATTGGACAGGTACAATGAGCAGTTCTTC. The V call is TRBV15, the J call TRBJ2-1, with 7 bases matching TRBD1. The CDR3 runs to 14 residues. The V segment lost 2 bases and the J segment 4 bases; nucleotides outside the gene matches: 2. In germline, CDR1 is LNHNV, CDR2 YYDKDF (reference sequence). Looking up the rest from reference TRBV15 and TRBJ2-1 gives the full variable domain: DAMVIQNPRYQVTQFGKPVTLSCSQTLNHNVMYWYQQKSSQAPKLLFHYYDKDFNNEADTPDNFQSRRPNTSFCFLDIRSPGLGDTAMYLCATSRLDRYNEQFFGPGTRLTVL.

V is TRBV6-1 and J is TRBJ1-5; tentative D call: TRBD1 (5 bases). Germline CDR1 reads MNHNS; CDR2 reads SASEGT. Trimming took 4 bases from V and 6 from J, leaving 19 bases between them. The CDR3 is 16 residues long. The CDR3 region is CASSVGGQGGSQPQHF. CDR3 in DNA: TGTGCCAGCAGTGTTGGAGGGCAGGGAGGGAGTCAGCCCCAGCATTTT.

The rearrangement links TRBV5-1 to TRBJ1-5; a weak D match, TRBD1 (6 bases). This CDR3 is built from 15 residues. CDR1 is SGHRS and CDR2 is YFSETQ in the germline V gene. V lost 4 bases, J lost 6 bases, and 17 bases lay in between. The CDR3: CASSPRGGAVQPQHF. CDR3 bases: TGCGCCAGCAGCCCCCGTGGGGGGGCGGTTCAGCCCCAGCATTTT.

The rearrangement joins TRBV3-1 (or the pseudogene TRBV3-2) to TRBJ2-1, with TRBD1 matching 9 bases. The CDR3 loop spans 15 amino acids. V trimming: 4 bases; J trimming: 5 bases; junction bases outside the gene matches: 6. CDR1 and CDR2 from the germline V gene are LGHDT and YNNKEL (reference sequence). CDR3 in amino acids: CASSLTGGANNEQFF. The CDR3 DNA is TGTGCCAGCAGCCTAACAGGGGGCGCCAACAATGAGCAGTTCTTC.

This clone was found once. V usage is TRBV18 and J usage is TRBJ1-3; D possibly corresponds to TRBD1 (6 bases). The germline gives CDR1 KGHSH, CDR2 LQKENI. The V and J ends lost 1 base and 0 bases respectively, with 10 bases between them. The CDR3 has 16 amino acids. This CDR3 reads CASSPQRGTSGNTIYF. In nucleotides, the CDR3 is TGTGCCAGCTCACCACAGAGGGGGACCTCTGGAAACACCATATATTTT.

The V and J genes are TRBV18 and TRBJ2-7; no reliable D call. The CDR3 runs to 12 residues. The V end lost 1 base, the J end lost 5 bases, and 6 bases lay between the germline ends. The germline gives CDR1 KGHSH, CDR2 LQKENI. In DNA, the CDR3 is TGTGCCAGCTCACCACGGTTAGACGAGCAGTACTTC. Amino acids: CASSPRLDEQYF.

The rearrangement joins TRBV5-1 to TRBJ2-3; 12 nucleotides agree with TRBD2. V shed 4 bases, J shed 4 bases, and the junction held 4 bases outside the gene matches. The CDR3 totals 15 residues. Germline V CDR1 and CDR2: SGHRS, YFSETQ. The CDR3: CASSLAGGLADTQYF. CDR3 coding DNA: TGCGCCAGCAGCCTAGCGGGAGGGCTTGCAGATACGCAGTATTTT.

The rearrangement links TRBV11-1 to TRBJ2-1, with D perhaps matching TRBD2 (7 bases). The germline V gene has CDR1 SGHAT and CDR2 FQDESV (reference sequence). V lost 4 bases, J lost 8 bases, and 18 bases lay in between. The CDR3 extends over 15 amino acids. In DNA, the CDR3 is TGTGCCAGCAGCTGGGATTGGGGGGGCCGGGATGAGCAGTTCTTC. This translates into CASSWDWGGRDEQFF.

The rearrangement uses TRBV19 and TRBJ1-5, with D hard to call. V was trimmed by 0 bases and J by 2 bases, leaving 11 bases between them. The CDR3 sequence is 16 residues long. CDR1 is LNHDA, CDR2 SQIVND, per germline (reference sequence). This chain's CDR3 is CASSIDPRAGNQPQHF. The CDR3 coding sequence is TGTGCCAGTAGTATAGATCCGCGGGCAGGCAATCAGCCCCAGCATTTT.

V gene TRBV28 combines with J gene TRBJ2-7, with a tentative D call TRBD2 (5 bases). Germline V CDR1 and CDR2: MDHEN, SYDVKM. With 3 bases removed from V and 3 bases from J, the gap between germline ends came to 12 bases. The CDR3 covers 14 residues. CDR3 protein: CASSFTGNDYEQYF. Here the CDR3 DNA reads TGTGCCAGCAGTTTCACGGGAAACGACTACGAGCAGTACTTC.

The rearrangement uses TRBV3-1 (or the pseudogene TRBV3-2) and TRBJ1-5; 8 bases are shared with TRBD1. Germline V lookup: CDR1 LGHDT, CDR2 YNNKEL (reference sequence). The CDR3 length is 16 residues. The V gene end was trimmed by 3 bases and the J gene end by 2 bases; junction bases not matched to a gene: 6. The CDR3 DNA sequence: TGTGCCAGCAGCCACGGACAGGGATTCGGCAATCAGCCCCAGCATTTT. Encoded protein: CASSHGQGFGNQPQHF.

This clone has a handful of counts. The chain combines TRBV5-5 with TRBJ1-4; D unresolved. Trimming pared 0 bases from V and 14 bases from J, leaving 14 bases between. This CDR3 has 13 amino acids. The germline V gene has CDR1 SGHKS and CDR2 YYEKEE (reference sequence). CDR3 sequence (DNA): TGTGCCAGCAGCTTGGTCTCTGGCGGAGGGCTGTTTTTT. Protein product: CASSLVSGGGLFF.

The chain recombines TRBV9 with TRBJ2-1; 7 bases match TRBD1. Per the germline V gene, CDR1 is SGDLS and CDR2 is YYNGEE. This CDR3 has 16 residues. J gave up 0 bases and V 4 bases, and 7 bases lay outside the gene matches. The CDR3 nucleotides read TGTGCCAGCAGCCACCGAGAGGGGGCCTCCTACAATGAGCAGTTCTTC. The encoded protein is CASSHREGASYNEQFF.

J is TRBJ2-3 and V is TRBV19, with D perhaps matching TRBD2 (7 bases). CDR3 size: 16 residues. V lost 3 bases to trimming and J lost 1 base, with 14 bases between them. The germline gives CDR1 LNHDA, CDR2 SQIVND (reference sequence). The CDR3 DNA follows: TGTGCCAGTAGTATTGGGGGGGGGCGCGGCACAGATACGCAGTATTTT. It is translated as CASSIGGGRGTDTQYF.

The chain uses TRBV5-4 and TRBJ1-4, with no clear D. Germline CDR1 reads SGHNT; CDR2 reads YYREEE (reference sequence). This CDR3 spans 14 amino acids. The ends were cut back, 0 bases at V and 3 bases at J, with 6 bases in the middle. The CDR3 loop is CASSLGGANEKLFF. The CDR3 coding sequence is TGTGCCAGCAGCTTGGGAGGAGCTAATGAAAAACTGTTTTTT.

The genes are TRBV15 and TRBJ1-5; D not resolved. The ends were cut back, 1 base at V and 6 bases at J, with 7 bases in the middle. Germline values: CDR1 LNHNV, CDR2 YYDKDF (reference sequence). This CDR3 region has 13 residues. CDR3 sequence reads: CATSRVVGQPQHF. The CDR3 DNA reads TGTGCCACCAGCAGAGTAGTCGGTCAGCCCCAGCATTTT.

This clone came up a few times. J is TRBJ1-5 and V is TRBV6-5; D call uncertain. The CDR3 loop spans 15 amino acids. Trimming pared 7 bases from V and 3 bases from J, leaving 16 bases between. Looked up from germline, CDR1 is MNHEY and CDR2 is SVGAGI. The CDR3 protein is CASNLGRQLNQPQHF. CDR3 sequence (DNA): TGTGCCAGCAATTTGGGCCGCCAGCTCAATCAGCCCCAGCATTTT.

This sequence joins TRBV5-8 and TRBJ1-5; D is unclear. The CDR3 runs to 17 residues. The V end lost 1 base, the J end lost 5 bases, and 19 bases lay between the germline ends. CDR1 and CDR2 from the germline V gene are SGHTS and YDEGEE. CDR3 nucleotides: TGTGCCAGCAGCTTGAACGTCCGGGATCCATACCATCAGCCCCAGCATTTT. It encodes CASSLNVRDPYHQPQHF.